The 9 T cell receptor beta chains in this list originate from one sample, sequenced in a study of T cell responses to AZD1222 COVID-19 vaccine. The protocol was immunoSEQ multiplex PCR, while the TCRdb copy is restricted to in-frame clones and leaves out a portion. The data hold tens of thousands of clones, with approximately 80% observed a single time. The starting material was peripheral blood, obtained 28 days after the second AZD1222 dose. The receptors come from an adult who received the AZD1222 COVID-19 vaccine.

V and J are TRBV11-3 and TRBJ2-2, with D maybe TRBD1 (5 bases). The CDR3 sequence is 14 residues long. Germline CDR1 and CDR2: SGHNT and YENEEA. V was pared by 3 bases and J by 2 bases, with 7 bases between. CDR3 sequence reads: CASSFRENTGELFF. Here the CDR3 DNA reads TGTGCCAGCAGCTTCAGGGAAAACACCGGGGAGCTGTTTTTT.

The chain uses TRBV7-2 and TRBJ2-7, with 7 bases fitting TRBD1. The junction had 3 bases not matched to a gene; V was cut back by 0 bases and J by 7 bases. The CDR3 is 13 residues long. The V gene's germline CDR1 is SGHTA and CDR2 FQGNSA. The CDR3 DNA sequence: TGTGCCAGCAGCTTAGCAGGGGGCGGGGAGCAGTACTTC. It codes for CASSLAGGGEQYF.

The rearrangement joins TRBV6-6 to TRBJ1-5; TRBD1 agrees at 9 bases. The CDR3 totals 15 residues. With 6 bases clipped from V and 4 bases from J, the junction kept 7 bases outside the gene matches. Germline V gene lookup returns CDR1 MNHNY and CDR2 SVGAGI (reference sequence). CDR3 loop: CASRQDRGPNQPQHF. The DNA for the CDR3 is TGTGCCAGCAGGCAGGACAGGGGCCCTAATCAGCCCCAGCATTTT.

The gene calls are TRBV5-1 and TRBJ1-1; maybe TRBD1 (5 bases). Germline V gene data show CDR1 as SGHRS and CDR2 as YFSETQ. V was shortened by 2 bases and J by 4 bases, with 15 bases between the two germline ends. The CDR3 has 15 amino acids. As DNA, the CDR3 is TGCGCCAGCAGCTTAGTTGTAGGGAGGGGCACTGAAGCTTTCTTT. Translating it yields CASSLVVGRGTEAFF.

V gene TRBV19 combines with J gene TRBJ1-6, with 7 bases that match TRBD1. J gave up 5 bases and V 3 bases, and 1 base lay outside the gene matches. Germline CDR1 LNHDA, CDR2 SQIVND (reference sequence). The CDR3 has 14 amino acids. The CDR3 region is CASSIGTDNSPLHF. In DNA, the CDR3 is TGTGCCAGTAGTATCGGGACAGATAATTCACCCCTCCACTTT.

This clone appeared a single time. This chain joins TRBV10-3 and TRBJ2-7; D remains ambiguous. From germline, CDR1 is ENHRY and CDR2 SYGVKD. The CDR3 spans 12 residues. V was clipped by 9 bases and J by 2 bases, with 11 bases between them. CDR3 sequence reads: CAISPQTYEQYF. The CDR3 nucleotides read TGTGCCATTTCGCCACAGACCTACGAGCAGTACTTC.

The V call is TRBV30, the J call TRBJ1-4, with TRBD1 matching over 11 bases. V shed 4 bases and J 10 bases; nucleotides not matched to a gene: 8. Germline CDR1 GTSNPN, CDR2 SVGIG (reference sequence). This CDR3 is built from 14 residues. The CDR3 DNA follows: TGTGCCTGGACCGGGGACAGGGGGAAGGCAAAACTGTTTTTT. Its protein is CAWTGDRGKAKLFF.

The CDR3 loop is CASSYREENRPYEQYF. The CDR3 DNA reads as TGTGCCAGCAGTTACCGCGAGGAAAACAGGCCCTACGAGCAGTACTTC. The V and J genes are TRBV6-5 and TRBJ2-7, with a tentative D call TRBD1 (5 bases). The CDR3 covers 16 residues. Germline CDR1 is MNHEY and CDR2 is SVGAGI. Trimming pared 2 bases from V and 2 bases from J, leaving 16 bases between.

This chain joins TRBV6-1 and TRBJ1-2; no firm D call. V lost 1 base and J lost 6, with 9 bases in between. This CDR3 comprises 13 residues. Germline CDR1 and CDR2: MNHNS and SASEGT. The CDR3 region is CASSEGRRDGYTF. The CDR3 DNA reads TGTGCCAGCAGTGAAGGGAGAAGAGATGGCTACACCTTC.